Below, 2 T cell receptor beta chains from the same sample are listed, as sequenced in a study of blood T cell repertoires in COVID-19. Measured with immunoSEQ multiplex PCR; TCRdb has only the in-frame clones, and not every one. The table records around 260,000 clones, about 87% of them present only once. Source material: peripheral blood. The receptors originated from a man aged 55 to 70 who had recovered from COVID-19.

As DNA, the CDR3 is TGTGCCAGTAGTCTACTAGCGGGGCATACCTACGAGCAGTACTTC. Encoded protein: CASSLLAGHTYEQYF. V usage is TRBV19 and J usage is TRBJ2-7, with 10 bases aligning to TRBD2. V gave up 5 bases and J gave up 2 bases; unmatched junction bases: 6. Germline V lookup: CDR1 LNHDA, CDR2 SQIVND (reference sequence). The CDR3 has 15 residues.

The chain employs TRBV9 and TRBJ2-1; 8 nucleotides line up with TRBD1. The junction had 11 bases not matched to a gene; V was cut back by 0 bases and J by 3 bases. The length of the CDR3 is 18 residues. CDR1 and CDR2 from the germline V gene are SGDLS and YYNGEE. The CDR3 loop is CASSVEGKDRASYNEQFF. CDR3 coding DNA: TGTGCCAGCAGCGTAGAAGGAAAGGACAGGGCCAGCTACAATGAGCAGTTCTTC.